Here is one T cell receptor beta chain with its context. Cohorts were assigned according to the clinical history that participants reported. For recovered donors of Cohort 3, there were two negative PCRs, clearance, or symptom resolution. Trimming cost V 5 bases and J 4 bases; bases outside gene matches: 6. There are 15 residues in the CDR3. Germline V gene lookup returns CDR1 MNHEY and CDR2 SVGEGT. TCRdb's copy holds only in-frame clones and misses some; the assay was immunoSEQ multiplex PCR. In the table there are about 200,000 clones, roughly four fifths of which are singletons. This sample is drawn from a study of blood T cell repertoires in COVID-19. Study in general: Italy, Spain and the United States were the sources of the convalescent and acute COVID-19 samples. T cells, B-cell-depleted T cells, or PBMCs supplied cDNA or gDNA.

Sequences were obtained from PBMCs or T cells enriched from blood (not recorded which). This rearrangement joins TRBV6-2 or TRBV6-3 to TRBJ1-5; the match to TRBD1 covers 9 bases. The receptor's source is a man between 40 and 49 years old who had recovered from COVID-19. The CDR3 DNA sequence: TGTGCCAGCAGTCGCTCTGGACAGGGGAATCAGCCCCAGCATTTT. It codes for CASSRSGQGNQPQHF.